This TCR beta chain was observed in a study of identical twins. TCRdb passed the 5' RACE reads through MiXCR, listing each CDR3 protein once. The repertoire holds about 330,000 distinct CDR3 sequences, more than 9% seen once, with just over 7% in the top ten. This clonotype was recorded many times. This CDR3 is 15 amino acids long. The germline V and J ends were trimmed by 4 bases and 7 bases, with 19 bases remaining between them. The same data also contributed to another study, on yellow fever vaccine responses in identical twins.

Material: CD8+ T cells sorted from blood. This chain uses TRBV12-3 or TRBV12-4 with TRBJ1-1, with D possibly matching TRBD1 (5 bases). This receptor was taken from a woman younger than 35 in good health. This CDR3 is CASSSFDGAMGEAFF. DNA for the CDR3: TGTGCCAGCAGTTCATTTGACGGGGCGATGGGTGAAGCTTTCTTT.